A selection of T cell receptor beta chains follows, all from one sample in a study of Ad26.COV2.S vaccination and SARS-CoV-2 variants. The table came from immunoSEQ multiplex PCR; TCRdb's copy has only in-frame clones and leaves some out. The table records roughly 350,000 clones, about 88% of them present only once. The material was peripheral blood, obtained in a trial of Ad26.COV2.S vaccine versus placebo. The receptors originated from a person between 18 and 60 years old who received the Ad26.COV2.S COVID-19 vaccine or a placebo. Both conserved end residues are trimmed from each CDR3. A D gene is named only where the DNA matches it firmly.

j_gene	v_gene	d_gene	CDR3aa
TRBJ2-2	TRBV30	TRBD2	AWSNIAGGPTGELF
TRBJ2-7	TRBV4-3	TRBD1	ASSQDGAGQGVSYEQY
TRBJ2-3	TRBV11-3	.	ASSGRGERGGADTQY
TRBJ1-5	TRBV19	.	ASSIDRGFNQPQH
TRBJ1-2	TRBV5-1	.	ASSLEVDYYGYT
TRBJ2-5	TRBV11-2	.	ASSLMGAQETQY
TRBJ1-1	TRBV6-5	.	ASSYNGYTEAF
TRBJ2-1	TRBV7-9	.	ASSSSRARHYNEQF
TRBJ2-1	TRBV9	.	ASSVVGSSYNEQF
TRBJ2-7	TRBV29-1	.	SGGMRIYEQY
TRBJ2-1	TRBV5-4	TRBD2	ASSLLGLAGLSSYNEQF
TRBJ2-7	TRBV4-3	TRBD1	ASSQVGTGTGEQY
TRBJ1-5	TRBV28	.	ASSGSLNQPQH
TRBJ2-1	TRBV7-3	TRBD1	ASSVGGQTEQF
TRBJ2-7	TRBV15	.	ATSRATGRVYSYEQY
TRBJ1-3	TRBV7-3	.	ASSPQSSGNTIY
TRBJ1-4	TRBV2	.	ASRKQNEKLF
TRBJ2-6	TRBV4-3	.	ASSQDTASGANVLT
TRBJ2-2	TRBV6-4	.	ASSDGHRDTGELF
TRBJ2-3	TRBV30	TRBD2	AWSVAGGADTQY
TRBJ2-7	TRBV3-1/TRBV3-2	.	ASSYGTYEQY
TRBJ2-1	TRBV19	.	ASKSRDTGYNEQF
TRBJ2-1	TRBV28	TRBD2	ASRQSSGRAAEQF
TRBJ2-3	TRBV5-4	.	ASSLGASITDTQY
TRBJ1-5	TRBV19	TRBD1	ASSMFRGTGATYQPQH
TRBJ2-1	TRBV30	TRBD2	AWSPTSGLYNEQF
TRBJ2-5	TRBV11-2	TRBD2	ARRGTSGSPRKETQY
TRBJ1-1	TRBV7-9	.	ASSPRGPQEAF
TRBJ1-3	TRBV25-1	.	ASSEFRGAGNTIY
TRBJ1-2	TRBV6-1	.	ASSEQGRSYGYT
TRBJ2-7	TRBV5-1	.	ASSLPSYEQY
TRBJ1-5	TRBV10-3	TRBD1	ATKDREGNQPQH
TRBJ1-2	TRBV18	TRBD1	ASSQGALVGYT
TRBJ1-2	TRBV19	TRBD1	ASTTKGDSYGYT
TRBJ2-5	TRBV5-1	TRBD2	ASSFGRGQETQY
TRBJ2-2	TRBV9	.	ASSVQANANTGELF
TRBJ1-1	TRBV19	.	ATVAAGRLNTEAF
TRBJ1-6	TRBV28	TRBD1	ASSSDRGYNSPLH
TRBJ1-5	TRBV9	.	ASSVVSGHPQH
TRBJ1-2	TRBV4-2	.	ASSQETVANYGYT
TRBJ1-2	TRBV12-3/TRBV12-4	.	ASSLGWGAGYT
TRBJ1-1	TRBV29-1	.	SVVGLGVGAEAF
TRBJ2-2	TRBV12-5	.	ASGLVAYGELF
TRBJ1-6	TRBV4-3	.	ASSLRPQNSPLH
TRBJ1-5	TRBV19	.	ASSINFAGLQPQH
TRBJ1-1	TRBV19	.	ASSSRERNTEAF
TRBJ2-2	TRBV6-5	TRBD2	ASSYSSGIGGELF
TRBJ2-7	TRBV27	.	ASSFQWGDLYEQY
TRBJ2-3	TRBV27	TRBD2	ASSPFGGAGVTDTQY
TRBJ1-1	TRBV2	.	ASNIPVQGHMNTEAF
TRBJ1-5	TRBV2	TRBD1	ASNSPGQGLKPQH
TRBJ2-7	TRBV5-1	TRBD1	ASSLGQGSYEQY
TRBJ1-1	TRBV18	TRBD1	ASSSVGQGYVNTEAF
TRBJ1-1	TRBV29-1	.	SVVPNPNTEAF
TRBJ2-3	TRBV6-2/TRBV6-3	TRBD1	ASSLLGTGSTDTQY
TRBJ1-5	TRBV7-3	.	ASSHHGSPNQPQH
TRBJ1-1	TRBV4-1	.	ASSQGPRTRGLTEAF
TRBJ1-2	TRBV7-3	TRBD1	ASRNGTGVAYGYT
TRBJ1-4	TRBV6-5	.	AGRGGKVVEKLF